The subject of this entry is one TCR beta chain. Its antigen is not known. The germline CDR1 and CDR2 sequences are SEHNR and FQNEAQ (reference sequence). Trimming cost V 5 bases and J 6 bases, with 8 bases left between them. This CDR3 region has 12 residues. The sample belongs to a study of T cell responses to AZD1222 COVID-19 vaccine. Findings and limits, study-wide: Females made up more of the donors, who were largely white British, and clonal diversity may have come out too low.

Libraries were prepared by immunoSEQ multiplex PCR; TCRdb keeps only in-frame clonotypes and omits some of them. This sample has 100,000 to 150,000 clones, with around 87% found just once. This material consisted of peripheral blood, taken on day 0 of AZD1222 vaccination. This chain uses TRBV7-9 with TRBJ2-1; D gene unclear. This receptor was taken from an adult in good health. CDR3 coding DNA: TGTGCCAGCAGCCGCCGTACCAATGAGCAGTTCTTC. This gives the protein CASSRRTNEQFF.